This T cell receptor beta chain was documented in a study of graft-versus-host responses after intestinal transplantation. Across the study: Anti-thymocyte globulin induction was given to all recipients, followed by tacrolimus and steroids for roughly three years.

The length of the CDR3 is 14 residues. V shed 4 bases and J 1 base; nucleotides not matched to a gene: 3. Germline V gene lookup returns CDR1 GTSNPN and CDR2 SVGIG (reference sequence). Comment on this clone: Its cognate antigen is unknown.

Only in-frame clones appear in the TCRdb table, and some are missing; sequencing was by immunoSEQ multiplex PCR. The sample includes just over 85,000 clones, 80% to 95% of them seen just once. This sequence was found in a human donor who was the organ donor for an intestinal transplant. The chain joins TRBV30 to TRBJ2-1; 8 nucleotides line up with TRBD2. The sequencing used unstimulated CD8+ T cells sorted from spleen or lymph node cells, collected before transplant. Here the CDR3 reads CAWTGGASYNEQFF. Written as DNA, the CDR3 is TGTGCCTGGACCGGGGGGGCGTCCTACAATGAGCAGTTCTTC.